Listed here are 20 T cell receptor beta chains from one sample, sequenced in a study of blood T cell repertoires in COVID-19. Sequencing was performed with immunoSEQ multiplex PCR; in TCRdb, only in-frame clones are kept and a portion is missing. The repertoire holds approximately 94,000 clones, with around nine tenths as singletons. Material for sequencing was peripheral blood. The receptors were sampled from a woman between 45 and 65 years old in a cohort sampled during active COVID-19.

The V gene is TRBV7-2, the J gene TRBJ1-1; D is unresolved. Trimming stripped 2 bases from V and 5 bases from J, with 18 bases between. This CDR3 has 16 residues. Germline V gives CDR1 SGHTA, CDR2 FQGNSA. CDR3 in DNA: TGTGCCAGCAGCTTATCTAGGCGAATGGGGAGAACTGAAGCTTTCTTT. Its protein is CASSLSRRMGRTEAFF. The variable domain in full, completed from reference TRBV7-2 and TRBJ1-1, reads GAGVSQSPSNKVTEKGKDVELRCDPISGHTALYWYRQSLGQGLEFLIYFQGNSAPDKSGLPSDRFSAERTGGSVSTLTIQRTQQEDSAVYLCASSLSRRMGRTEAFFGQGTRLTVV.

The V gene is TRBV28, the J gene TRBJ2-3; possible D gene TRBD2, 5 bases. The germline gives CDR1 MDHEN, CDR2 SYDVKM. CDR3 length equals 15 residues. With 5 bases removed from V and 2 bases from J, the gap between germline ends came to 14 bases. The CDR3 loop is CASSTKGGYTDTQYF. DNA for the CDR3: TGTGCCAGCAGTACAAAAGGAGGTTACACAGATACGCAGTATTTT.

The chain has TRBV27 and TRBJ1-2, with 8 bases lining up with TRBD1. This CDR3 is 17 amino acids long. CDR1 is MNHEY and CDR2 is SMNVEV in the germline V gene (reference sequence). Germline trimming cut 6 bases from V and 4 bases from J; bases unmatched to any gene: 16. This CDR3 is CASSLGQGNPLAYGYTF. In DNA form, the CDR3 reads TGTGCCAGCAGCCTAGGACAGGGTAACCCCCTAGCCTATGGCTACACCTTC.

In this sample, this clone turned up once. This chain connects TRBV19 to TRBJ1-2; possible D gene TRBD1, 5 bases. The CDR3 spans 14 residues. CDR1 is LNHDA and CDR2 is SQIVND in the germline V gene (reference sequence). V was cut by 3 bases and J by 1 base, with 9 bases left in between. The CDR3 bases are TGTGCCAGTAGTATCGGGGGAGTTAACTATGGCTACACCTTC. Amino acid sequence: CASSIGGVNYGYTF.

The chain carries TRBV7-3 and TRBJ2-1; D remains ambiguous. This CDR3 contains 13 residues. CDR1 and CDR2 from the germline V gene are SGHTA and FQGTGA. Trimming removed 5 bases from V and 5 bases from J, with 10 bases in between. The CDR3 loop is CASSAPVHNEQFF. Written as DNA, the CDR3 is TGTGCCAGCAGCGCACCGGTTCACAATGAGCAGTTCTTC.

CDR3 amino acids: CSVGRRNTPRETQYF. As DNA, the CDR3 is TGCAGCGTGGGGCGCAGAAACACCCCCAGAGAGACCCAGTACTTC. The chain recombines TRBV29-1 with TRBJ2-5; perhaps TRBD1 as D (5 bases). The V end was cut by 6 bases, the J end by 4 bases, with 21 bases between. Per the germline V gene, CDR1 is SQVTM and CDR2 is ANQGSEA. The CDR3 runs 15 residues.

This chain joins TRBV18 and TRBJ1-1; D may be TRBD1 (6 bases). V was cut by 1 base and J by 0 bases, with 12 bases left in between. The CDR3 consists of 16 residues. The germline V gene encodes CDR1 KGHSH and CDR2 LQKENI. The CDR3 sequence: CASSPQDSVMNTEAFF. Written as DNA, the CDR3 is TGTGCCAGCTCACCACAGGACAGTGTCATGAACACTGAAGCTTTCTTT.

The chain is built from TRBV30 and TRBJ2-7; 9 bases agree with TRBD1. The CDR3 has 13 amino acids. CDR1 and CDR2 (germline): GTSNPN, SVGIG (reference sequence). Trimming took 3 bases from V and 2 from J; bases not matched to a gene: 2. This CDR3 is CAWRRTGAYEQYF. DNA of the CDR3: TGTGCCTGGAGAAGGACAGGGGCCTACGAGCAGTACTTC.

The chain has TRBV19 and TRBJ2-3, with 11 bases aligning to TRBD2. J was trimmed by 2 bases and V by 5 bases; bases with no gene match: 6. The CDR3 has 16 amino acids. Germline assignment: CDR1 LNHDA and CDR2 SQIVND (reference sequence). This chain's CDR3 is CASSLSSGGATDTQYF. CDR3 DNA sequence: TGTGCCAGTAGTCTCAGTAGCGGGGGGGCCACAGATACGCAGTATTTT.

The chain joins TRBV15 to TRBJ1-1; the D gene is possibly TRBD1 (5 bases). V was clipped by 0 bases and J by 4 bases, with 12 bases between them. The CDR3 sequence is 15 residues long. Per the germline V gene, CDR1 is LNHNV and CDR2 is YYDKDF (reference sequence). The chain's CDR3 is CATSREWGVFTEAFF. As DNA, the CDR3 is TGTGCCACCAGCAGAGAGTGGGGGGTATTCACTGAAGCTTTCTTT. The full variable domain, completed using reference TRBV15 and TRBJ1-1, is DAMVIQNPRYQVTQFGKPVTLSCSQTLNHNVMYWYQQKSSQAPKLLFHYYDKDFNNEADTPDNFQSRRPNTSFCFLDIRSPGLGDTAMYLCATSREWGVFTEAFFGQGTRLTVV.

The chain links TRBV5-1 to TRBJ1-6, with TRBD1 matching over 8 bases. CDR3 length equals 15 residues. From germline, CDR1 is SGHRS and CDR2 YFSETQ. The ends lost 4 bases at V and 6 bases at J; junction bases unmatched: 6. The CDR3 here is CASSPPDRANSPLHF. In DNA form, the CDR3 reads TGCGCCAGCAGCCCACCGGACAGGGCTAATTCACCCCTCCACTTT.

This chain joins TRBV19 and TRBJ2-1; D is unclear. The V end lost 1 base, the J end lost 7 bases, and 11 bases lay between the germline ends. The V gene's germline CDR1 is LNHDA and CDR2 SQIVND (reference sequence). The CDR3 contains 14 residues. As DNA, the CDR3 is TGTGCCAGTAGTATAGGAACAGCTGTAAATGAGCAGTTCTTC. It yields the protein CASSIGTAVNEQFF.

The genes are TRBV18 and TRBJ2-1; 10 bases line up with TRBD2. CDR3 size: 14 residues. CDR1 KGHSH and CDR2 LQKENI come from the germline V gene. Trimming cost V 2 bases and J 7 bases; bases outside gene matches: 2. The CDR3 DNA reads TGTGCCAGCTCACCAAAGCGGGAGGGAAATGAGCAGTTCTTC. Protein product: CASSPKREGNEQFF.

V and J are TRBV6-5 and TRBJ2-2, with 7 bases identical to TRBD2. CDR3 length: 16 amino acids. CDR1 MNHEY and CDR2 SVGAGI come from the germline V gene. After removal of 0 bases from V and 4 bases from J, the junction contained 5 bases not matched to a gene. The chain's CDR3 is CASSYSGGTSTGELFF. The CDR3 coding sequence is TGTGCCAGCAGTTACTCGGGGGGGACGAGCACCGGGGAGCTGTTTTTT.

This chain uses TRBV2 with TRBJ2-1; 10 bases agree with TRBD2. After removal of 4 bases from V and 12 bases from J, the junction contained 24 bases not matched to a gene. CDR1 is SNHLY and CDR2 is FYNNEI in the germline V gene. The CDR3 contains 19 residues. The CDR3 DNA is TGTGCCAGCAGTGCCAGAACAAACCCCGCGAGCGGGAGGGCGGCATGGCAGTTCTTC. Protein: CASSARTNPASGRAAWQFF.

The V gene is TRBV10-3, the J gene TRBJ2-2; 8 nucleotides agree with TRBD1. Germline-derived CDR1 and CDR2 are ENHRY and SYGVKD. V lost 5 bases to trimming and J lost 0 bases; unmatched junction nucleotides: 8. CDR3 length equals 17 residues. CDR3 residues: CAISISKGQANTGELFF. CDR3 in DNA: TGTGCCATCAGTATCTCAAAGGGACAGGCGAACACCGGGGAGCTGTTTTTT.

By share, this clone ranks as medium-sized. The rearrangement uses TRBV27 and TRBJ2-7; 10 bases line up with TRBD2. The CDR3 runs 17 residues. Germline trimming cut 4 bases from V and 3 bases from J; bases unmatched to any gene: 12. Germline V CDR1 and CDR2: MNHEY, SMNVEV (reference sequence). CDR3 region: CASSSFYLAGEHYEQYF. CDR3 coding DNA: TGTGCCAGCAGTTCCTTTTATCTAGCGGGAGAGCACTACGAGCAGTACTTC.

In DNA form, the CDR3 reads TGTGCCAGCAGTAAAATGACAGGGCTTGGCTACACCTTC. This translates into CASSKMTGLGYTF. This chain connects TRBV27 to TRBJ1-2; 7 bases match TRBD1. The germline gives CDR1 MNHEY, CDR2 SMNVEV (reference sequence). There are 13 residues in the CDR3. J gave up 7 bases and V 5 bases, and 7 bases lay outside the gene matches.

The chain combines TRBV6-5 with TRBJ2-1; the match to TRBD2 covers 7 bases. The ends lost 4 bases at V and 0 bases at J; junction bases unmatched: 6. Looked up from germline, CDR1 is MNHEY and CDR2 is SVGAGI. The CDR3 spans 16 residues. CDR3 sequence (DNA): TGTGCCAGCAGTTCTACCGGGACTACCTCCTACAATGAGCAGTTCTTC. Protein product: CASSSTGTTSYNEQFF.

This sequence joins TRBV6-2 or TRBV6-3 and TRBJ2-3, with a weak D call TRBD2 (6 bases). The V end lost 2 bases, the J end lost 3 bases, and 12 bases lay between the germline ends. Looked up from germline, CDR1 is MNHEY and CDR2 is SVGEGT. This CDR3 contains 15 residues. The CDR3 loop is CASSYDSGGTDTQYF. DNA for the CDR3: TGTGCCAGCAGTTACGACTCTGGAGGGACAGATACGCAGTATTTT.